A single sample gave rise to the 29 T cell receptor beta chains below, sequenced in a study of CD8 T cells in ankylosing spondylitis. One entry per CDR3 protein, called by TCRdb with MiXCR from the 5' RACE reads. The table has 250,000 to 350,000 distinct CDR3 sequences, around 20% seen once. The sequenced sample was blood, either unsorted or a sorted T cell fraction (not recorded which). The receptor set was obtained from a female donor with ankylosing spondylitis or in good health (not recorded which).

The sample holds many counts of this clonotype. J is TRBJ1-4 and V is TRBV29-1; D perhaps matches TRBD1 (6 bases). The V end lost 6 bases, the J end lost 5 bases, and 19 bases lay between the germline ends. Germline V gives CDR1 SQVTM, CDR2 ANQGSEA. This CDR3 is 15 amino acids long. The CDR3 DNA sequence: TGCAGCGTAGAGGACCGGGACAAAGGCAATGAAAAACTGTTTTTT. It encodes CSVEDRDKGNEKLFF.

This clonotype was seen a handful of times. The rearrangement uses TRBV5-1 and TRBJ2-2, with 9 bases aligning to TRBD1. This CDR3 region has 14 residues. Germline trimming cut 3 bases from V and 3 bases from J; bases unmatched to any gene: 0. Germline V gives CDR1 SGHRS, CDR2 YFSETQ. In nucleotides, the CDR3 is TGCGCCAGCAGCTGGACAGGGGACACCGGGGAGCTGTTTTTT. Translating it yields CASSWTGDTGELFF.

This clonotype came up many times. The gene calls are TRBV10-3 and TRBJ1-6; D is unresolved. The CDR3 spans 13 residues. CDR1 is ENHRY and CDR2 is SYGVKD in the germline V gene. Trimming stripped 4 bases from V and 7 bases from J, with 8 bases between. Written as DNA, the CDR3 is TGTGCCATCAGTGGAGGCGGGAATTCACCCCTCCACTTT. As protein: CAISGGGNSPLHF.

V usage is TRBV7-3 and J usage is TRBJ2-7; tentative D call: TRBD2 (5 bases). CDR3 size: 14 residues. The V and J ends lost 6 bases and 0 bases respectively, with 12 bases between them. Germline assignment: CDR1 SGHTA and CDR2 FQGTGA. Here the CDR3 reads CASSPDYSSYEQYF. The CDR3 coding sequence is TGTGCCAGCAGTCCTGACTACAGCTCCTACGAGCAGTACTTC.

This clonotype was counted many times. V and J are TRBV10-3 and TRBJ2-2, with 7 nucleotides matching TRBD1. This CDR3 has 17 residues. The V segment lost 1 base and the J segment 1 base; nucleotides outside the gene matches: 6. CDR1 ENHRY and CDR2 SYGVKD come from the germline V gene. Here the CDR3 DNA reads TGTGCCATCAGTGAGTGGGGCCGGACAGGGAACACCGGGGAGCTGTTTTTT. Encoded protein: CAISEWGRTGNTGELFF.

This chain uses TRBV6-1 with TRBJ2-5; TRBD2 is a possible D gene (5 bases). Germline CDR1 is MNHNS and CDR2 is SASEGT. This CDR3 contains 13 residues. V shed 10 bases and J shed 5 bases, with 17 bases lying between them. As DNA, the CDR3 is TGTGCCACCCAGGTAGAGGGTGTGGAGACCCAGTACTTC. Protein: CATQVEGVETQYF.

This clonotype was seen repeatedly, ten times or more. The chain recombines TRBV6-5 with TRBJ1-3; D not resolved. Germline V CDR1 and CDR2: MNHEY, SVGAGI. V dropped 2 bases and J dropped 0 bases, with 8 bases sitting between them. This CDR3 comprises 15 residues. The CDR3 bases are TGTGCCAGCAGTTACAGGAGTTCCTCTGGAAACACCATATATTTT. Its protein is CASSYRSSSGNTIYF.

This clonotype was seen a handful of times. The rearrangement joins TRBV11-2 to TRBJ1-1; 7 nucleotides match TRBD1. The CDR3 is 13 amino acids. Germline assignment: CDR1 SGHAT and CDR2 FQNNGV. The ends lost 5 bases at V and 11 bases at J; junction bases unmatched: 11. The CDR3 nucleotides are TGTGCCAGCAGCACAAGACAGGGTTTAGGGGCTTTCTTT. It encodes CASSTRQGLGAFF. Full variable domain (rest looked up from reference TRBV11-2 and TRBJ1-1): EAGVAQSPRYKIIEKRQSVAFWCNPISGHATLYWYQQILGQGPKLLIQFQNNGVVDDSQLPKDRFSAERLKGVDSTLKIQPAKLEDSAVYLCASSTRQGLGAFFGQGTRLTVV.

This clonotype was counted at least ten times. DNA of the CDR3: TGCGCCAGCAGCTTACAGGGGAGGGACAATGAGCAGTTCTTC. Its translation: CASSLQGRDNEQFF. J is TRBJ2-1 and V is TRBV5-1; possibly TRBD1 or TRBD2 for D (7 bases each). V was pared by 2 bases and J by 5 bases, with 11 bases between. Germline V lookup: CDR1 SGHRS, CDR2 YFSETQ. CDR3 length: 14 amino acids. The variable domain in full, completed from reference TRBV5-1 and TRBJ2-1, reads KAGVTQTPRYLIKTRGQQVTLSCSPISGHRSVSWYQQTPGQGLQFLFEYFSETQRNKGNFPGRFSGRQFSNSRSEMNVSTLELGDSALYLCASSLQGRDNEQFFGPGTRLTVL.

This CDR3 is CASSYWGTGANVLTF. The CDR3 coding sequence is TGTGCCAGCAGTTACTGGGGGACTGGGGCCAACGTCCTGACTTTC. The chain has TRBV6-2 or TRBV6-3 and TRBJ2-6; D may match TRBD1 or TRBD2 (5 bases each). The CDR3 covers 15 residues. In germline, CDR1 is MNHEY, CDR2 SVGEGT. Trimming shortened V by 1 base and J by 2 bases, and 6 bases separated the two germline ends.

The table lists this clonotype with a few counts. The chain joins TRBV20-1 to TRBJ2-6, with D uncertain. The CDR3 runs to 13 residues. V was cut by 7 bases and J by 0 bases, with 7 bases left in between. Germline loops: CDR1 DFQATT, CDR2 SNEGSKA (reference sequence). CDR3 in amino acids: CSVGNSGANVLTF. The CDR3 coding sequence is TGCAGTGTTGGGAACTCTGGGGCCAACGTCCTGACTTTC.

This clonotype was detected ten times or more. The chain has TRBV29-1 and TRBJ2-7; TRBD2 agrees at 14 bases. The germline V gene has CDR1 SQVTM and CDR2 ANQGSEA. The CDR3 length is 16 residues. V shed 7 bases and J 4 bases; nucleotides not matched to a gene: 12. CDR3 coding DNA: TGCAGCGCCGTTACTGGGACTAGCGGGAGATCTTACGAGCAGTACTTC. Translating it yields CSAVTGTSGRSYEQYF.

The chain joins TRBV4-3 to TRBJ2-3; 9 nucleotides match TRBD2. The J segment lost 5 bases and the V segment lost 0 bases, leaving 6 bases of the junction unmatched. Germline V lookup: CDR1 LGHNA, CDR2 YSLEER. The CDR3 sequence is 16 residues long. CDR3 in DNA: TGCGCCAGCAGCCAAGATCGGGCGGGAGGGAAAGATACGCAGTATTTT. This gives the protein CASSQDRAGGKDTQYF.

This clonotype was seen only a few times. The V and J genes are TRBV27 and TRBJ2-7, with no clear D. V was shortened by 0 bases and J by 6 bases, with 18 bases between the two germline ends. In germline, CDR1 is MNHEY, CDR2 SMNVEV (reference sequence). The CDR3 runs to 16 residues. The CDR3 DNA sequence: TGTGCCAGCAGTTTATCTCTTCAGCGACCTCCCCTCGAGCAGTACTTC. Encoded protein: CASSLSLQRPPLEQYF.

This clonotype was recorded a few times. The chain uses TRBV29-1 and TRBJ2-1; no definite D call. The V gene's germline CDR1 is SQVTM and CDR2 ANQGSEA. The CDR3 has 11 amino acids. Deletions cut 2 bases from V and 8 bases from J, with 7 bases between. The CDR3 spells CSVESLHEQFF. The CDR3 region has the DNA TGCAGCGTTGAAAGTCTACATGAGCAGTTCTTC.

This clonotype was picked up many times. Its ends do not fully match the called genes, so a read error is possible. The V call is TRBV29-1, the J call TRBJ2-7; tentatively, D is TRBD1 (5 bases). CDR3 length equals 11 residues. Germline V gene data show CDR1 as SQVTM and CDR2 as ANQGSEA. In nucleotides, the CDR3 is TGCAGCGCTGAACTTAGGGGCGAGCAGTACTTC. Translation gives CSAELRGEQYF.

In this sample, this clonotype turned up a few times. This chain connects TRBV7-9 to TRBJ1-5, with 8 bases identical to TRBD1. V dropped 3 bases and J dropped 1; count of bases not matched to a gene: 8. The CDR3 is made up of 17 amino acids. Germline V gene sequence: CDR1 SEHNR, CDR2 FQNEAQ (reference sequence). CDR3: CASSFGQGVVSNQPQHF. CDR3 in DNA: TGTGCCAGCAGCTTCGGACAGGGAGTAGTAAGCAATCAGCCCCAGCATTTT.

This clonotype was counted a few times. The V gene is TRBV20-1, the J gene TRBJ1-1; D perhaps matches TRBD1 (5 bases). Germline lookup yields CDR1 DFQATT and CDR2 SNEGSKA (reference sequence). Trimming took off 4 bases at V and 1 base at J, with 13 bases between the two ends. The CDR3 has 14 amino acids. The CDR3 spells CSANPDTTNTEAFF. CDR3 bases: TGCAGTGCTAACCCGGACACTACGAACACTGAAGCTTTCTTT.

The sample holds many counts of this clonotype. V gene TRBV7-3 combines with J gene TRBJ2-1; D may match TRBD1 or TRBD2 (5 bases each). CDR1 SGHTA and CDR2 FQGTGA come from the germline V gene. The CDR3 contains 13 residues. Trimming stripped 4 bases from V and 15 bases from J, with 19 bases between. The CDR3: CASSSLLGERLFF. In DNA form, the CDR3 reads TGTGCCAGCAGCTCCCTTCTAGGGGAGAGACTGTTCTTC.

In this sample, this clonotype turned up a few times. The V gene is TRBV18, the J gene TRBJ1-1; possibly TRBD1 for D (6 bases). This CDR3 has 14 residues. The V and J ends lost 4 bases and 4 bases respectively, with 13 bases between them. Germline-derived CDR1 and CDR2 are KGHSH and LQKENI. CDR3 DNA: TGTGCCAGCTCACGGGGGGGGCGAGTCACTGAAGCTTTCTTT. This codes for CASSRGGRVTEAFF.

The rearrangement joins TRBV5-1 to TRBJ2-3; possibly TRBD2 for D (5 bases). From germline, CDR1 is SGHRS and CDR2 YFSETQ. This CDR3 is 14 amino acids long. Trimming took off 0 bases at V and 3 bases at J, with 8 bases between the two ends. CDR3 region: CASSLERETDTQYF. CDR3 sequence (DNA): TGCGCCAGCAGCTTGGAGAGGGAGACAGATACGCAGTATTTT.

The rearrangement uses TRBV20-1 and TRBJ2-1; 9 bases are a match to TRBD2. CDR3 length: 14 residues. The germline V gene encodes CDR1 DFQATT and CDR2 SNEGSKA (reference sequence). The V segment lost 5 bases and the J segment 4 bases; nucleotides outside the gene matches: 6. In nucleotides, the CDR3 is TGCAGTGCTTTAGCGGGAGAAGGGTACAATGAGCAGTTCTTC. Translation: CSALAGEGYNEQFF.

The rearrangement uses TRBV12-3 or TRBV12-4 and TRBJ2-2, with 9 positions matching TRBD2. The CDR3 covers 16 residues. V shed 2 bases and J 6 bases; nucleotides not matched to a gene: 7. The chain's CDR3 is CASSLRLAGLSGELFF. The CDR3 DNA reads TGTGCCAGCAGTTTAAGGCTAGCGGGACTCTCCGGGGAGCTGTTTTTT.

This chain connects TRBV20-1 to TRBJ1-5; D ambiguous. The germline V and J ends were trimmed by 5 bases and 4 bases, with 12 bases remaining between them. Germline CDR1 reads DFQATT; CDR2 reads SNEGSKA (reference sequence). The CDR3 totals 13 residues. The DNA for the CDR3 is TGCAGTGCTGGCGTGGTGAGTAATCAGCCCCAGCATTTT. This encodes CSAGVVSNQPQHF.

This clonotype was seen more than once but under ten times. V and J are TRBV28 and TRBJ2-5; the D call may be TRBD1 or TRBD2 (5 bases each). Germline V gene lookup returns CDR1 MDHEN and CDR2 SYDVKM. Deletions cut 5 bases from V and 4 bases from J, with 17 bases between. The CDR3 extends over 15 amino acids. CDR3 residues: CASSTQAPGTETQYF. CDR3 nucleotides: TGTGCCAGCAGTACCCAAGCCCCAGGGACAGAGACCCAGTACTTC.

This clonotype has only a few counts. The rearrangement joins TRBV7-2 to TRBJ2-1, with 7 bases matching TRBD2. The CDR3 length is 14 residues. V shed 3 bases, J shed 8 bases, and the junction held 7 bases outside the gene matches. Looked up from germline, CDR1 is SGHTA and CDR2 is FQGNSA. CDR3 loop: CASSLVGGRDEQFF. CDR3 nucleotides: TGTGCCAGCAGCTTGGTGGGAGGGCGGGATGAGCAGTTCTTC.

The J gene is TRBJ2-1, the V gene TRBV2; TRBD2 might be the D (5 bases). V lost 1 base to trimming and J lost 9 bases, with 19 bases between them. The CDR3 consists of 16 residues. Germline V lookup: CDR1 SNHLY, CDR2 FYNNEI. The DNA for the CDR3 is TGTGCCAGCAGTGAAGTTTCCCAGCCACTACGGGGTGAGCAGTTCTTC. As protein: CASSEVSQPLRGEQFF.

This clonotype was picked up a small number of times. The chain combines TRBV6-2 or TRBV6-3 with TRBJ2-7, with a weak D call TRBD2 (5 bases). CDR1 and CDR2 from the germline V gene are MNHEY and SVGEGT. The CDR3 contains 12 residues. The V gene lost 7 bases and the J gene lost 3 bases, with 10 bases spanning the gap. The CDR3, as DNA: TGTGCCAGCAAGCGCGGGTTCTACGAGCAGTACTTC. Translated: CASKRGFYEQYF.

Only a few counts were recorded for this clonotype. V is TRBV19 and J is TRBJ1-2; 12 nucleotides match TRBD1. The trim removed 3 bases at V and 4 bases at J, leaving 6 bases unmatched. The CDR3 has 16 amino acids. CDR1 LNHDA and CDR2 SQIVND come from the germline V gene (reference sequence). CDR3 in amino acids: CASSIPGTGGFYGYTF. As DNA, the CDR3 is TGTGCCAGTAGTATCCCCGGGACAGGGGGCTTCTATGGCTACACCTTC.